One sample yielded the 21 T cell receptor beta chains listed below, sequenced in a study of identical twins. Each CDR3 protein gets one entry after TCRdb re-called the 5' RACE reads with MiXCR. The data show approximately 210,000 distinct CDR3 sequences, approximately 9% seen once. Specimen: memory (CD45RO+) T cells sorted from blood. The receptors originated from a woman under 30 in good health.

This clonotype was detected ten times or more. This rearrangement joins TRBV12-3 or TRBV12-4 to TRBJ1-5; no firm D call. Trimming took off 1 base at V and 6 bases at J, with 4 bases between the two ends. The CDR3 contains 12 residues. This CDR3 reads CASSLDRQPQHF. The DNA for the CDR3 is TGTGCCAGCAGTTTAGACCGTCAGCCCCAGCATTTT.

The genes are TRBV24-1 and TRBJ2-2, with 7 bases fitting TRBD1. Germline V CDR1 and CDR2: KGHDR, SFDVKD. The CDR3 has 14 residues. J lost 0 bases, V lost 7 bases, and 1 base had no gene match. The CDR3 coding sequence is TGTGCCACCAGCGGACAGGCGAACACCGGGGAGCTGTTTTTT. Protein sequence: CATSGQANTGELFF.

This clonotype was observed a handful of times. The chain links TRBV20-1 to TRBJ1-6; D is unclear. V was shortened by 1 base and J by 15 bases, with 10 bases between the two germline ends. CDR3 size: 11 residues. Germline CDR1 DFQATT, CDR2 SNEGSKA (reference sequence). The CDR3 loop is CSARGWADLHF. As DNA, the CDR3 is TGCAGTGCTAGAGGGTGGGCAGACCTCCACTTT.

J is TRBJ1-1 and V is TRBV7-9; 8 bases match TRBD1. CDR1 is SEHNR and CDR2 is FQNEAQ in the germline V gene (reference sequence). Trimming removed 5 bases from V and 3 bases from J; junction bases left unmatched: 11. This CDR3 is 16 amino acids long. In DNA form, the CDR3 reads TGTGCCAGCAGCCGTCCGAAGGACAGGGCTTACACTGAAGCTTTCTTT. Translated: CASSRPKDRAYTEAFF.

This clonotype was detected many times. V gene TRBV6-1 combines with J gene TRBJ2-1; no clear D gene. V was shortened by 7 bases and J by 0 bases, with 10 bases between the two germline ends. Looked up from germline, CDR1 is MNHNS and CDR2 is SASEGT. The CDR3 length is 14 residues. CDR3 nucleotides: TGTGCCAGCACAGGTGCAGGCTCCTACAATGAGCAGTTCTTC. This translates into CASTGAGSYNEQFF.

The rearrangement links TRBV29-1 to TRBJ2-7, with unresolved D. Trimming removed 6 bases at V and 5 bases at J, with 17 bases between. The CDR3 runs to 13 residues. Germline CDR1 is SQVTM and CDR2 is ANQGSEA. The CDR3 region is CSVVMSRAHEQYF. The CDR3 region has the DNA TGCAGCGTGGTGATGAGTCGAGCCCACGAGCAGTACTTC.

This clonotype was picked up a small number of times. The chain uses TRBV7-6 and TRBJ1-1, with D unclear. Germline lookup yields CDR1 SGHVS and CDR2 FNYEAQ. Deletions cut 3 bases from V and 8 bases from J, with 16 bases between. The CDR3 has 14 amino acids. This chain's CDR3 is CASSLSTGRSEAFF. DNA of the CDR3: TGTGCCAGCAGCTTGTCGACGGGGAGGTCCGAAGCTTTCTTT.

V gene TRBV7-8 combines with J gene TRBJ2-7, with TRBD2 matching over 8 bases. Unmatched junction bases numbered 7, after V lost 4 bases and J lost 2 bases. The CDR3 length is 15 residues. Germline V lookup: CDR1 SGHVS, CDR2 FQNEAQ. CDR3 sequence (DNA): TGTGCCAGCAGCTGGGGGACTAGTCGCACCTACGAGCAGTACTTC. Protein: CASSWGTSRTYEQYF.

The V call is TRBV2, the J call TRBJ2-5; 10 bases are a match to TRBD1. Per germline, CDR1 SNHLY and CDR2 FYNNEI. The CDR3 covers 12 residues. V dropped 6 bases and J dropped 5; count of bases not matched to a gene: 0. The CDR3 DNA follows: TGTGCCAGCAGGGGACAGGGGGAGACCCAGTACTTC. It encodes CASRGQGETQYF. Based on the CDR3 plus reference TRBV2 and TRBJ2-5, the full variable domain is EPEVTQTPSHQVTQMGQEVILRCVPISNHLYFYWYRQILGQKVEFLVSFYNNEISEKSEIFDDQFSVERPDGSNFTLKIRSTKLEDSAMYFCASRGQGETQYFGPGTRLLVL.

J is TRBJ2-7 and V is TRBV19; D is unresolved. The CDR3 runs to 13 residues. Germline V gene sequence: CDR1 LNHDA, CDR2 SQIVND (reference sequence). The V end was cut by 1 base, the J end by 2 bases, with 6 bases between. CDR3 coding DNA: TGTGCCAGTAGTATAGGAACCGCCTACGAGCAGTACTTC. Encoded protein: CASSIGTAYEQYF. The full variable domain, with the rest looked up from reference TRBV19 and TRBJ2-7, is DGGITQSPKYLFRKEGQNVTLSCEQNLNHDAMYWYRQDPGQGLRLIYYSQIVNDFQKGDIAEGYSVSREKKESFPLTVTSAQKNPTAFYLCASSIGTAYEQYFGPGTRLTVT.

CDR3 coding DNA: TGTGCCAGCAGCTTTCCGGGACAGGGGGCTTCCGGGGAGCTGTTTTTT. It translates to CASSFPGQGASGELFF. The chain joins TRBV7-6 to TRBJ2-2; the match to TRBD1 covers 12 bases. Germline-derived CDR1 and CDR2 are SGHVS and FNYEAQ. The length of the CDR3 is 16 residues. The V and J ends lost 3 bases and 6 bases, in that order; junction bases with no gene match: 5.

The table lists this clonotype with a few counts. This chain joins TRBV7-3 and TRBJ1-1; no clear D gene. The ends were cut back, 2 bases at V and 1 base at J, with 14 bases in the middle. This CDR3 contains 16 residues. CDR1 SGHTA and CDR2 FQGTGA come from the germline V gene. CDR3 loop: CASSLAPRGSNTEAFF. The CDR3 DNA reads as TGTGCCAGCAGCTTAGCCCCTCGTGGTTCGAACACTGAAGCTTTCTTT.

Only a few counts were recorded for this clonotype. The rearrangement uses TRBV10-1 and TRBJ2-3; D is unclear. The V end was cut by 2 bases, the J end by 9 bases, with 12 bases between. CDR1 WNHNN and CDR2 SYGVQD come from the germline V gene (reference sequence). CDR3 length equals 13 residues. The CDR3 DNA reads TGCGCCAGCAGTGAGGCAACCTTTGGGACGCAGTATTTT. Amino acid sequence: CASSEATFGTQYF.

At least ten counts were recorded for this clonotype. CDR3 amino acids: CAISESDYLATQYF. The DNA for the CDR3 is TGTGCCATCAGTGAGTCGGACTATTTGGCGACCCAGTACTTC. V usage is TRBV10-3 and J usage is TRBJ2-5, with D perhaps TRBD2 (6 bases). Germline V gene sequence: CDR1 ENHRY, CDR2 SYGVKD. The ends were cut back, 0 bases at V and 7 bases at J, with 12 bases in the middle. This CDR3 comprises 14 residues.

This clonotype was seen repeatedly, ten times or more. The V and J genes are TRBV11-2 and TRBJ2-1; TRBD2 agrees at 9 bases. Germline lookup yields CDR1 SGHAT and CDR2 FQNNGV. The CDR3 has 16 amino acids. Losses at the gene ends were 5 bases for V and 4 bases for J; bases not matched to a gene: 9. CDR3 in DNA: TGTGCCAGCAGCCAAGCGGGGGGCCGAATGTACAATGAGCAGTTCTTC. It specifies CASSQAGGRMYNEQFF.

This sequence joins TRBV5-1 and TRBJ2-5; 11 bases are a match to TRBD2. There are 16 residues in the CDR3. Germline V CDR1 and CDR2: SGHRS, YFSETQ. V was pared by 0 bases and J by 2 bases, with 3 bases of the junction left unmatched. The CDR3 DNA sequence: TGCGCCAGCAGCTTGGGGGGGACTAGCGGACAAGAGACCCAGTACTTC. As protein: CASSLGGTSGQETQYF. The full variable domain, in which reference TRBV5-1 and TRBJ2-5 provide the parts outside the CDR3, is KAGVTQTPRYLIKTRGQQVTLSCSPISGHRSVSWYQQTPGQGLQFLFEYFSETQRNKGNFPGRFSGRQFSNSRSEMNVSTLELGDSALYLCASSLGGTSGQETQYFGPGTRLLVL.

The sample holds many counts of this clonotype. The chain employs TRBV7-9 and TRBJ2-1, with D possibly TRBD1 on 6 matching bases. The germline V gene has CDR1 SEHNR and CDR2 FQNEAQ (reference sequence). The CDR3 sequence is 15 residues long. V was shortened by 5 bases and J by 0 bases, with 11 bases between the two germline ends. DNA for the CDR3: TGTGCCAGCAGCCGACGCAGGGGCTCCTACAATGAGCAGTTCTTC. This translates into CASSRRRGSYNEQFF.

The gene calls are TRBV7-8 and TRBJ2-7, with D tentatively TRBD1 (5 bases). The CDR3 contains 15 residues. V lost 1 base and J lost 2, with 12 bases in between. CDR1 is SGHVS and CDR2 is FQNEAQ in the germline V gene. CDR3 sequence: CASSLGGHAAYEQYF. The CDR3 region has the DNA TGTGCCAGCAGCTTAGGTGGACACGCAGCCTACGAGCAGTACTTC. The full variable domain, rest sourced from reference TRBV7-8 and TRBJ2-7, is GAGVSQSPRYKVAKRGQDVALRCDPISGHVSLFWYQQALGQGPEFLTYFQNEAQLDKSGLPSDRFFAERPEGSVSTLKIQRTQQEDSAVYLCASSLGGHAAYEQYFGPGTRLTVT.

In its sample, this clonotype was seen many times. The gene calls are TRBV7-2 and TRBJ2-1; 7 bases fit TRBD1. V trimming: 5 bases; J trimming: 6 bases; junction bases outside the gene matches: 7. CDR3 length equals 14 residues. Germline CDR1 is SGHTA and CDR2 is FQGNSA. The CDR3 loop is CASSLRQGGNEQFF. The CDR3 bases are TGTGCCAGCAGCCTCAGACAGGGTGGCAATGAGCAGTTCTTC.

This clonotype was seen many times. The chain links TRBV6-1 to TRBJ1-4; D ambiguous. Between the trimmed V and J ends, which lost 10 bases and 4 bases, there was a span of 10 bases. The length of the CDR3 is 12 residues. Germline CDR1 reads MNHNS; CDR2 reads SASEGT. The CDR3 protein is CAITRGNEKLFF. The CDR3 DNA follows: TGTGCCATCACGCGGGGTAATGAAAAACTGTTTTTT.

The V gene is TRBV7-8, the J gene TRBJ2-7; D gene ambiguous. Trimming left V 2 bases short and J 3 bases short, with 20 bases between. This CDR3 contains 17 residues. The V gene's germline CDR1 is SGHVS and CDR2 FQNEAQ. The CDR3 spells CASSLRKDGVFVYEQYF. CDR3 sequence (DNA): TGTGCCAGCAGCTTAAGGAAAGATGGGGTATTTGTCTACGAGCAGTACTTC.